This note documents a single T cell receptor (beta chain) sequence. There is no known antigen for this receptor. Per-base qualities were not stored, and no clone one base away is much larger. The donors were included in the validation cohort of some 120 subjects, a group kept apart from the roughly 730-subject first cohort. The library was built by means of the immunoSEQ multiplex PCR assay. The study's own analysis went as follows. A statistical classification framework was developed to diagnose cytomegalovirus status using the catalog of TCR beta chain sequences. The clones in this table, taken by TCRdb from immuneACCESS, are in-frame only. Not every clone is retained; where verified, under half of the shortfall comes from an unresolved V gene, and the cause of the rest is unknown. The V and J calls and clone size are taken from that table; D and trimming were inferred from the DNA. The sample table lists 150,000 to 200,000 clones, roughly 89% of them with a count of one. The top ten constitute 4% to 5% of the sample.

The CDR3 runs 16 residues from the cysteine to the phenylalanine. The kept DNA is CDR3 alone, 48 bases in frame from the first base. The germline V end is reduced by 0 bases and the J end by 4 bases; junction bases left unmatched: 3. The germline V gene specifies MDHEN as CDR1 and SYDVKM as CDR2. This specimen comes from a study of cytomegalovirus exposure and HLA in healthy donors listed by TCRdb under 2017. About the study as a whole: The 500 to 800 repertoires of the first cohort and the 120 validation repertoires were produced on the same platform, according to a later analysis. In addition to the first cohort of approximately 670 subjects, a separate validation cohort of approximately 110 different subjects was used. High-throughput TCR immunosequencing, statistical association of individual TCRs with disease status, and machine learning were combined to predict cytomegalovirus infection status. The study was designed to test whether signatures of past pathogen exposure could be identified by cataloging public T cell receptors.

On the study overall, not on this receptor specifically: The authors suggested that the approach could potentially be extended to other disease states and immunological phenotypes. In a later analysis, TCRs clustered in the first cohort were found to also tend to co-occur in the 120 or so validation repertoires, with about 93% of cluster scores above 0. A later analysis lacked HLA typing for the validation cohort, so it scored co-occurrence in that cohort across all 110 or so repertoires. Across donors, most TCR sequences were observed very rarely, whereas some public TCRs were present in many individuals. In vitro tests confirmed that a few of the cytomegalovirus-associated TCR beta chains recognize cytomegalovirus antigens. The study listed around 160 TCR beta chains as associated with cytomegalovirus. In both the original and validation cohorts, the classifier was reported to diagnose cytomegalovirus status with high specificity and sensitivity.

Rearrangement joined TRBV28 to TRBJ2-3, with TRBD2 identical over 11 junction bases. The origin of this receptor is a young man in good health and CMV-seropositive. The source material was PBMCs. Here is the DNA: TGTGCCAGCAGTTTATGGGCTAGCGGGGGGTCAGATACGCAGTATTTT. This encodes CASSLWASGGSDTQYF.